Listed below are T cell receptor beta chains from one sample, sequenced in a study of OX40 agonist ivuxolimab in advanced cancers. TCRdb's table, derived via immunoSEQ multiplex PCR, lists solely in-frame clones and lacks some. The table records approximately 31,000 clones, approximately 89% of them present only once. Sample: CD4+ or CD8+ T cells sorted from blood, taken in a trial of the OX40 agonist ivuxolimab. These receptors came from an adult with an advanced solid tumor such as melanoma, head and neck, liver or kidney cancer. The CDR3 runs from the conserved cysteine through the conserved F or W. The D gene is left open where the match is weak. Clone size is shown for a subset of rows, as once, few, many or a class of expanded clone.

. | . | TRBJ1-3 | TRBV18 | TGTGCCAGCTCACCTCCGGACTCTGGAAACACCATATATTTT | CASSPPDSGNTIYF
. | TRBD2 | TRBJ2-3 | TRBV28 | TGTGCCAGCAGTTTCGTCCTAGCGGGGGCGGGGGATACGCAGTATTTT | CASSFVLAGAGDTQYF
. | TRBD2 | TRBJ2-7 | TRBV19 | TGTGCCAGTAGTCGCGGACTAGCGGGGGCAAATACCTACGAGCAGTACTTC | CASSRGLAGANTYEQYF
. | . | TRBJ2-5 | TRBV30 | TGTGCCTGGAGCGAGGCAGGGTCACCCCAAGAGACCCAGTACTTC | CAWSEAGSPQETQYF
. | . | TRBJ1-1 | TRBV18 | TGTGCCAGCTCACCCCCGGCGGGCTACACTGAAGCTTTCTTT | CASSPPAGYTEAFF
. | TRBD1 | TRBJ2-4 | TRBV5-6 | TGTGCCAGCAGCTTGGGAGGGGGCGGCAAAAACATTCAGTACTTC | CASSLGGGGKNIQYF
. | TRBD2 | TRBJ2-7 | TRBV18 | TGTGCCAGCTCCCCCTCGGGGGGTACCTCCTACGAGCAGTACTTC | CASSPSGGTSYEQYF
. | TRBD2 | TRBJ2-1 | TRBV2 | TGTGCCAGCACCGGGACGGCGGGAGGGCCCTACAATGAGCAGTTCTTC | CASTGTAGGPYNEQFF
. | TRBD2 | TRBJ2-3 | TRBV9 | TGTGCCAGCAGCGTAGTGCTAGCGGCAGATACGCAGTATTTT | CASSVVLAADTQYF
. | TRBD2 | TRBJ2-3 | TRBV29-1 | TGCAGCGTTCTTGTCGGGGGGGCAGATACGCAGTATTTT | CSVLVGGADTQYF
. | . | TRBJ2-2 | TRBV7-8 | TGTGCCAGCAGCTTAGACGGGGCTAGTCAGACCGGGGAGCTGTTTTTT | CASSLDGASQTGELFF
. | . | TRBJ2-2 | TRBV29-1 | TGCAGCGTTGGGGGGGGCTTAAACACCGGGGAGCTGTTTTTT | CSVGGGLNTGELFF
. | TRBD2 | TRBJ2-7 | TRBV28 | TGTGCCAGCAGTTTACGGCGGGAGAACTACGAGCAGTACTTC | CASSLRRENYEQYF
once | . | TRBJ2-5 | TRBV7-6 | TGTGCCAGCAGCTTACAGGAACTAGAGACCCAGTACTTC | CASSLQELETQYF
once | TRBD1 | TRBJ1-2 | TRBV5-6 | TGTGCCAGCAGCTCGCTGGACAGGGACTATGGCTACACCTTC | CASSSLDRDYGYTF
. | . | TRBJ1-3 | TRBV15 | TGTGCCACCAGCAGAGAAAATAGGGCTAGCTCTGGAAACACCATATATTTT | CATSRENRASSGNTIYF
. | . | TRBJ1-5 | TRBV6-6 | TGTGCCAGCAGTTACGCCGGGAGCAATCAGCCCCAGCATTTT | CASSYAGSNQPQHF
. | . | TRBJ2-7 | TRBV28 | TGTGCCAGCAGTTCTAGTTGGAGGTCCTACGAGCAGTACTTC | CASSSSWRSYEQYF
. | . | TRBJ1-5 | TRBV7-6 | TGTGCCAGCAGCGCCCAGGGTCAGCCCCAGCATTTT | CASSAQGQPQHF
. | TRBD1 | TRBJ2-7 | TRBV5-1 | TGCGCCAGCAGTCCACAGGGGAAATACGAGCAGTACTTC | CASSPQGKYEQYF
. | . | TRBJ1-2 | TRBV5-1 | TGCGCCAGCAGCGTGGACCCCGGGTGGGGCTACACCTTC | CASSVDPGWGYTF
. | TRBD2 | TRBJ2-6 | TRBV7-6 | TGTGCCAGCAGCTTATCCGAGCGGGGGCTGGGAACTGGGGCCAACGTCCTGACTTTC | CASSLSERGLGTGANVLTF
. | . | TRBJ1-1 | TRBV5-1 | TGCGCCAGCAGCTTGATCGGGATGGGTGCGGAAGCTTTCTTT | CASSLIGMGAEAFF
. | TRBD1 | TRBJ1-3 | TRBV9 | TGTGCCAGCAGCCCCAGACAGGGGTTCTCTGGAAACACCATATATTTT | CASSPRQGFSGNTIYF
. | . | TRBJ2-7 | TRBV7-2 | TGTGCCAGCAGCTTAAGCTCCTACGAGCAGTACTTC | CASSLSSYEQYF
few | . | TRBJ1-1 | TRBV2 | TGTGCCAGGCGGTCGGGATGGGAGAACACTGAAGCTTTCTTT | CARRSGWENTEAFF
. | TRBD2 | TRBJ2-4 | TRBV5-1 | TGCGCCAGCAGCCCGAGACTAGCTGGAGGCGTCCAAAACATTCAGTACTTC | CASSPRLAGGVQNIQYF
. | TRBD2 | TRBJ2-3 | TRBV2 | TGTGCCAGCCCCCCCCAGCGGGGAACCACAGATACGCAGTATTTT | CASPPQRGTTDTQYF
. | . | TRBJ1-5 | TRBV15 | TGTGCCACCAGCAGAGGTAAGGGGTTGGATCAGCCCCAGCATTTT | CATSRGKGLDQPQHF
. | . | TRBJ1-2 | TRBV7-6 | TGTGCCAGCACCCCCCGACTGGGGGGAAGCGGCTACACCTTC | CASTPRLGGSGYTF
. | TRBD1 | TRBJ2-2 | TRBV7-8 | TGTGCCAGCAGCTTAGCGGGGGGACAGGGGGCGCGAACCGGGGAGCTGTTTTTT | CASSLAGGQGARTGELFF
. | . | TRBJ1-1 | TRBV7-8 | TGTGCCAGCACTTTAGAGGGTGGGAACACTGAAGCTTTCTTT | CASTLEGGNTEAFF
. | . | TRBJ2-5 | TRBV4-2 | TGTGCCAGCAGCCAAGAGAGCGGGGAGACCCAGTACTTC | CASSQESGETQYF
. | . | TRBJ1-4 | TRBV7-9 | TGTGCCAGCAGCTTTGGGGCGTCTAATGAAAAACTGTTTTTT | CASSFGASNEKLFF
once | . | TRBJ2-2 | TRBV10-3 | TGTGCCATCAGTGATTCCGGGACATACACCGGGGAGCTGTTTTTT | CAISDSGTYTGELFF
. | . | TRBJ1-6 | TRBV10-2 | TGCGCCAGCAGGCTCCGGACAAGGGACTCACCCCTCCACTTT | CASRLRTRDSPLHF
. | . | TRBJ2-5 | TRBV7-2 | TGTGCCAGCAGCTTAGCGGCCGGGAGACAAGAGACCCAGTACTTC | CASSLAAGRQETQYF
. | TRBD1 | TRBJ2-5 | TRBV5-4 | TGTGCCAGCAGCTCACAGGGGGATGCGACCCAGTACTTC | CASSSQGDATQYF
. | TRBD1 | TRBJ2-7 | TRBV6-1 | TGTGCCAGCAGTGAACCCGGACAGGGGGCTTCATACGAGCAGTACTTC | CASSEPGQGASYEQYF
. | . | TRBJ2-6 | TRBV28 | TGTGCCAGCAGCTGGGTCGGGGCCAACGTCCTGACTTTC | CASSWVGANVLTF
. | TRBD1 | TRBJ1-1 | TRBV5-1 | TGCGCCAGCAGCTCGCAGGGGGGCCCGGTGGCTGAAGCTTTCTTT | CASSSQGGPVAEAFF
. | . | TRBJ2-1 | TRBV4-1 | TGCGCCAGCAGCCAAGATCACCTTCCGGGGTGGGAGCAGTTCTTC | CASSQDHLPGWEQFF
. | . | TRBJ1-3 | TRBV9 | TGTGCCAGCAGCGCGGAGATCGGAGCTTTCGGAAACACCATATATTTT | CASSAEIGAFGNTIYF
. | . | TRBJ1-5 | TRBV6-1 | TGTGCCAGCAGTGAAAGACAGTACAATCAGCCCCAGCATTTT | CASSERQYNQPQHF
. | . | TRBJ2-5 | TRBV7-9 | TGTGCCAGCAGCTTAGGACTAGTTTTTGAGACCCAGTACTTC | CASSLGLVFETQYF
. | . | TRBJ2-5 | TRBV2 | TGTGCCAGCAGTGAATGGGAGACCCAGTACTTC | CASSEWETQYF
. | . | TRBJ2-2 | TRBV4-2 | TGTGCCAGCAGCCTGGGACTGAACACCGGGGAGCTGTTTTTT | CASSLGLNTGELFF
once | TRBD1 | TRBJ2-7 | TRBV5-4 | TGTGCCAGCAGCCGTCCGGGACAGGGGGCTTCGAGTAGGACCTACGAGCAGTACTTC | CASSRPGQGASSRTYEQYF
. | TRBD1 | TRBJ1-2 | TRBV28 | TGTGCCAGCACCAAGTACAGGGGAGAGGGTGGCTACACCTTC | CASTKYRGEGGYTF
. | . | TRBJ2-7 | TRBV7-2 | TGTGCCAGCAGCTCCCGAAACTTCTACGAGCAGTACTTC | CASSSRNFYEQYF
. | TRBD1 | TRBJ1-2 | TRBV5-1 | TGCGCCAGCAGCTTGGGTTGGACAGGGGTCTATGGCTACACCTTC | CASSLGWTGVYGYTF
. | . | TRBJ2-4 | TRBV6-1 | TGTGCCAGTAACCCCGGTCCTCTAGCCAAAAACATTCAGTACTTC | CASNPGPLAKNIQYF
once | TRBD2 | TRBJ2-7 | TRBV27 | TGTGCCAGCAGACGAGGGACTAGCGGGGATAGCTCCTACGAGCAGTACTTC | CASRRGTSGDSSYEQYF